This T cell receptor (beta chain) was observed in a study of CD8+ T cells in alopecia areata. Extracted RNA was reverse transcribed into cDNA, the sequencing template. The protocol was immunoSEQ multiplex PCR, while the TCRdb copy is restricted to in-frame clones and leaves out a portion. The table shows over 150,000 clones, with roughly three fifths occurring only once. The V and J ends lost 6 bases and 4 bases, in that order; junction bases with no gene match: 10. The CDR3 runs 15 residues. Germline V gene lookup returns CDR1 MNHEY and CDR2 SVGAGI. The chain recombines TRBV6-5 with TRBJ1-1; 8 bases match TRBD1. Sequencing was done on a sample of CD8+ T cells sorted from blood. This TCR came from a human donor in good health. In DNA form, the CDR3 reads TGTGCCAGCAGACCTTCACGAACAGGGGGCACTGAAGCTTTCTTT. Translated: CASRPSRTGGTEAFF.